Given below is one T cell receptor beta chain in context. The antigen this receptor binds is unknown. The record has no base qualities; no much larger clone is one base away. The goal of deep resolution MiSeq sequencing was a depth between 1 in 1 million and 1 in 200,000 T cells, and coverage averaged 10x per clonotype. TCR beta libraries were generated with the immunoSEQ hsTCRB Kit. In the authors' own workflow: ImmunoSEQ Data Assistant and ImmunoSEQ Analyzer were used for data analysis, and V, D and J genes were assigned according to IMGT definitions. Clonality, which ranges from 0 to 1, was calculated by subtracting the normalized Shannon entropy of productive rearrangement frequencies from one. Only overrepresented clonotypes making up at least 0.05% of the repertoire of each patient were included in the public clonotype analysis. Repertoires from about a dozen age-matched healthy donors in immuneACCESS were used as clonality controls. TCRdb took this table from immuneACCESS and kept in-frame rearrangements with V and J called. Such tables lack part of the clones; where checked against another copy, unresolved V genes explain under half of the gap, and the rest is unexplained. The V and J calls and clone size are taken from that table; D and trimming were inferred from the DNA. For this sample the table gives tens of thousands of clones, of which about 64% were detected only once. In total, the top ten clones hold 28% of the sample.

This entry comes from a study of cytotoxic CD8 clonotypes in ibrutinib-treated CLL (dated by TCRdb to 2020 to 2023). At the level of the whole study: The cohort included some 14 treatment-naive and some 10 relapsed/refractory patients; some 18 were IGHV unmutated. Responses were partial in roughly 24 patients and complete in 2; after median about 70 months follow-up, roughly 14 stayed in remission and approximately twelve progressed. Response samples were obtained after a median of around 11 months of treatment, with a range of roughly 6 to 40 months. On average, each sample had 255,043 productive templates and approximately 85,000 productive rearrangements. Of the approximately 90 people in the trial, some 28 had longitudinal samples available. Cryopreserved peripheral blood mononuclear cells were collected at three points: before therapy, at response, and at either sustained remission or disease progression. All remission and progressive disease samples were collected while patients were still receiving ibrutinib. Points the paper makes about the study in general: Sampling times were not matched between sustained-remission and progressing patients, and lymph node repertoires were not studied. Public clonotypes were rare and either shrank or stayed stable during treatment, and the rise in clonality at ibrutinib response reflected expansion of private clonotypes. Baseline clonality exceeded that of age-matched healthy donors and correlated strongly with circulating CD8+ T-cell counts. An increase in clonality was observed at ibrutinib response, with clonality remaining stable during sustained remission and falling back toward baseline at progression.

The sample's time point label is to be understood as: roughly 2 years on ibrutinib. For TCR beta library preparation, about 2.2 micrograms of genomic DNA were extracted from the cryopreserved PBMCs. Longitudinal blood samples from CLL patients receiving ibrutinib monotherapy were subjected to high-throughput TCR beta sequencing. The patients were enrolled in a single-center, open-label phase 2 trial of ibrutinib monotherapy. Sequences KGHSH (CDR1) and LQKENI (CDR2) are obtained from the germline V gene. V sheds 1 base and J sheds 1 base, leaving 17 bases between their ends. Taken from cysteine to phenylalanine, the CDR3 has 18 residues. Kept here is only the CDR3 DNA, which spans 54 bases and is read in frame from base 1.

The sequence is built from TRBV18 and TRBJ1-3; D gene: possibly TRBD1, on 5 matching bases. This TCR derives from a human donor with chronic lymphocytic leukemia. The input for sequencing was PBMCs, taken after 24 months of ibrutinib treatment. CDR3 region: CASSPLIGQGESGNTIYF. Read as DNA, the sequence is TGTGCCAGCTCACCACTTATCGGGCAGGGCGAGTCTGGAAACACCATATATTTT.